The source of this T cell receptor (beta chain) is a study of graft-versus-host responses after intestinal transplantation. Here immunoSEQ multiplex PCR was the method, and the copy in TCRdb shows in-frame clones only, minus some. Found here are about 9,500 clones, around nine tenths of them singletons; the top ten hold about 10%. Of note for this clone: What it binds is unknown.

Points from the study as a whole: Recipient marrow contained GvH clones, some of which appeared first in ileum or blood.

This CDR3 is built from 16 residues. V lost 6 bases, J lost 5 bases, and 24 bases lay in between. Germline values: CDR1 SGHDT, CDR2 YYEEEE. This sequence was found in a human patient who received an intestinal transplant, so some T cells may come from the graft donor. The gene calls are TRBV5-6 and TRBJ2-7; TRBD2 might be the D (6 bases). Sequenced material: PBMCs, taken more than 230 days after intestinal transplant. DNA for the CDR3: TGTGCCAGCACCTTAAGGGAGGTCAGGGCCCCTAACGAGCAGTACTTC. Translating gives CASTLREVRAPNEQYF.